The 12 T cell receptor beta chains presented below share a single source sample, sequenced in a study of blood T cell repertoires in COVID-19. Using immunoSEQ multiplex PCR, the repertoire was profiled, and TCRdb retains in-frame clones only, with some absent. The sample holds 200,000 to 250,000 clones, approximately 84% seen once. The sample was peripheral blood. Receptors originate from a woman aged 80 or over with acute or convalescent COVID-19.

This clone was seen a few times. The CDR3 sequence: CASSLFGGSVYEQYF. The DNA of the CDR3 is TGTGCCAGCAGCTTATTCGGCGGGAGTGTTTACGAGCAGTACTTC. The rearrangement uses TRBV7-2 and TRBJ2-7, with 7 bases lining up with TRBD2. The V gene end was trimmed by 2 bases and the J gene end by 4 bases; junction bases not matched to a gene: 8. Germline V lookup: CDR1 SGHTA, CDR2 FQGNSA. The CDR3 has 15 residues.

The chain links TRBV5-1 to TRBJ2-2; 7 bases match TRBD2. Trimming took 4 bases from V and 3 from J; bases not matched to a gene: 6. The germline gives CDR1 SGHRS, CDR2 YFSETQ. This CDR3 spans 15 amino acids. DNA of the CDR3: TGCGCCAGCAGCAACAGCGGGAAGGACACCGGGGAGCTGTTTTTT. Encoded protein: CASSNSGKDTGELFF.

The chain couples TRBV5-6 to TRBJ2-5; D unclear. Per the germline V gene, CDR1 is SGHDT and CDR2 is YYEEEE. Deletions cut 1 base from V and 2 bases from J, with 6 bases between. The CDR3 spans 13 residues. The CDR3 DNA reads as TGTGCCAGCAGCTTGTATGTTCAAGAGACCCAGTACTTC. Its translation is CASSLYVQETQYF.

The chain links TRBV18 to TRBJ2-7, with TRBD1 matching over 10 bases. V trimming: 3 bases; J trimming: 5 bases; junction bases outside the gene matches: 4. The CDR3 is 14 amino acids. Looked up from germline, CDR1 is KGHSH and CDR2 is LQKENI. The CDR3 protein is CASSPTGGLHEQYF. In DNA, the CDR3 is TGTGCCAGCTCACCGACAGGGGGCCTCCACGAGCAGTACTTC.

V usage is TRBV4-3 and J usage is TRBJ2-4, with 7 bases aligning to TRBD1. Germline values: CDR1 LGHNA, CDR2 YSLEER. The trim removed 3 bases at V and 11 bases at J, leaving 13 bases unmatched. The CDR3 is made up of 15 amino acids. CDR3 sequence reads: CASSQSSGGGSVQYF. Here the CDR3 DNA reads TGCGCCAGCAGCCAGTCTTCAGGGGGTGGATCTGTTCAGTACTTC.

This clone has just one count. The gene calls are TRBV7-2 and TRBJ2-7; D may be TRBD2 (6 bases). Per the germline V gene, CDR1 is SGHTA and CDR2 is FQGNSA. V lost 4 bases to trimming and J lost 5 bases, with 21 bases between them. This CDR3 is built from 16 residues. The CDR3 DNA reads as TGTGCCAGCAGCTCCCGTATCGGGGGTTATAGGAACGAGCAGTACTTC. Its translation is CASSSRIGGYRNEQYF.

This clone was seen a single time. This chain uses TRBV18 with TRBJ2-5; D unclear. The length of the CDR3 is 13 residues. Germline V gene sequence: CDR1 KGHSH, CDR2 LQKENI. V lost 3 bases to trimming and J lost 1 base, with 6 bases between them. This CDR3 is CASSPPSQETQYF. The CDR3 DNA reads TGTGCCAGCTCACCCCCCAGCCAAGAGACCCAGTACTTC.

The rearrangement joins TRBV18 to TRBJ1-2; 8 bases are a match to TRBD1. CDR3 size: 14 residues. With V trimmed by 5 bases and J by 5 bases, 7 bases remained unmatched. Germline values: CDR1 KGHSH, CDR2 LQKENI. DNA for the CDR3: TGTGCCAGCTCAGTACAGGGGGATACGTATGGCTACACCTTC. Translated, it gives CASSVQGDTYGYTF.

CDR3 sequence (DNA): TGTGCCAGCATGACCACAGGGGCAGGTCAGCCCCAGCATTTT. Translation: CASMTTGAGQPQHF. V is TRBV2 and J is TRBJ1-5; TRBD1 matches at 7 bases. The germline CDR1 and CDR2 sequences are SNHLY and FYNNEI. The length of the CDR3 is 14 residues. V dropped 7 bases and J dropped 6; count of bases not matched to a gene: 9.

The J gene is TRBJ2-5, the V gene TRBV7-2; TRBD2 matches 7 bases. The germline CDR1 and CDR2 sequences are SGHTA and FQGNSA. The CDR3 has 12 residues. V dropped 1 base and J dropped 7; count of bases not matched to a gene: 0. The CDR3 is CASSLGGGTQYF. The CDR3 DNA reads as TGTGCCAGCAGCTTAGGGGGGGGGACCCAGTACTTC. The full variable domain, in which reference TRBV7-2 and TRBJ2-5 provide the parts outside the CDR3, is GAGVSQSPSNKVTEKGKDVELRCDPISGHTALYWYRQSLGQGLEFLIYFQGNSAPDKSGLPSDRFSAERTGGSVSTLTIQRTQQEDSAVYLCASSLGGGTQYFGPGTRLLVL.

The chain is built from TRBV5-1 and TRBJ2-3, with 7 bases fitting TRBD1. There are 16 residues in the CDR3. The junction had 5 bases not matched to a gene; V was cut back by 0 bases and J by 1 base. From germline, CDR1 is SGHRS and CDR2 YFSETQ. The DNA of the CDR3 is TGCGCCAGCAGCTTGGACGGGACAGTCGGCACAGATACGCAGTATTTT. Protein product: CASSLDGTVGTDTQYF.

J is TRBJ2-3 and V is TRBV7-3; 12 nucleotides agree with TRBD2. CDR1 and CDR2 from the germline V gene are SGHTA and FQGTGA. The J segment lost 1 base and the V segment lost 2 bases, leaving 7 bases of the junction unmatched. CDR3 length equals 18 residues. CDR3 protein: CASSLRASGRAGTDTQYF. In DNA, the CDR3 is TGTGCCAGCAGCTTACGGGCTAGCGGGAGGGCCGGCACAGATACGCAGTATTTT.